This T cell receptor beta chain was identified in a study of T cells in Graves' hyperthyroidism and ophthalmopathy. Under 3 months was the duration of disease in ophthalmopathy patients, who also had a Clinical Activity Score of at least 3 and a NOSPECS grade of at least 4. PBMCs came from more than 9.5 ml fresh peripheral blood. The source material, RNA transcripts, was used to amplify TCR beta CDR3 regions. The HTBI primer set served for first-round RT-PCR of the TCR CDR3. MiXCR was run by TCRdb on the multiplex PCR reads, yielding one entry per CDR3 protein. This sample has hundreds of thousands of distinct CDR3 sequences, with roughly 14% found just once. Germline-derived CDR1 and CDR2 are MNHEY and SMNVEV (reference sequence). Trimming cost V 2 bases and J 9 bases, with 16 bases left between them. This CDR3 is built from 14 residues. This clonotype was seen at least ten times. Its antigen remains unknown.

Overall study results and limits: A model using 13 V-J features told ophthalmopathy apart from stable hyperthyroidism. Ophthalmopathy prediction by the model preceded onset by a median roughly 6 months.

The rearrangement joins TRBV27 to TRBJ2-5, with D hard to call. The sequencing sample was made of blood. The source of this sequence is a middle-aged woman with Graves' ophthalmopathy. In DNA form, the CDR3 reads TGTGCCAGCAGTTTAAGGAGAGGAGTAGTTTCCCAGTACTTC. Its translation: CASSLRRGVVSQYF.